This T cell receptor beta chain is drawn from a study of shared clonotypes between healthy human individuals. A CD45RA-negative memory subset and a CD45RA+ naive subset were separated from the CD4+ cells. The sample holds one count of this clone. Antigen specificity is unknown. Each replicate PCR on the sorted subsets used roughly 200 ng DNA (about 30,000 T cell genomes). Using immunoSEQ multiplex PCR, the repertoire was profiled, and TCRdb retains in-frame clones only, with some absent. Among 2,500,000 or so clones listed, 93% were seen once. The CDR3 contains 16 residues. V dropped 0 bases and J dropped 6 bases, with 18 bases sitting between them. Germline V gene sequence: CDR1 SGHRS, CDR2 YFSETQ. Findings and caveats of the study: What naive subsets generally showed was a larger estimated richness than memory subsets showed. When compared with the clonotypes that were shared by all four sorted-subset donors, the non-shared clonotypes turned out to have lower generation probabilities.

V gene TRBV5-1 combines with J gene TRBJ1-1; no definite D call. The clonotype was recovered from a man aged 18 to 35 in good health. Some clones in this sample may be carry-over from other donors' samples. The sample consisted of naive CD4+ T cells from PBMCs. As to subset: CD45RA+ positively selected. CDR3 sequence reads: CASSLDPDKAGAEAFF. Here the CDR3 DNA reads TGCGCCAGCAGCTTGGACCCCGACAAGGCGGGCGCTGAAGCTTTCTTT.